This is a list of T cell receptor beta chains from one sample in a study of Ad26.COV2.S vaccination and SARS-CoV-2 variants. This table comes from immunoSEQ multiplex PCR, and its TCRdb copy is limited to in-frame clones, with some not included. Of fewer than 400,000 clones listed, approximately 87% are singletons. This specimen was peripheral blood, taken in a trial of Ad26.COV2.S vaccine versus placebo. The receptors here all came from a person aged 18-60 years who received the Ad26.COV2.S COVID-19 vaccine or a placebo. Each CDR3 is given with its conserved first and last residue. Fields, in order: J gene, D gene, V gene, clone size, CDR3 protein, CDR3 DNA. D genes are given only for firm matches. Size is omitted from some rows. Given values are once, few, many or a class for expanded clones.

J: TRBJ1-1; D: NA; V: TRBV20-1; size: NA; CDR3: CSATTHTEAFF; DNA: TGCAGTGCTACCACTCACACTGAAGCTTTCTTT
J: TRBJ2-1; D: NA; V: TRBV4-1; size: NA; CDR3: CASSPSEIDEQFF; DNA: TGCGCCAGCAGCCCCTCGGAAATCGATGAGCAGTTCTTC
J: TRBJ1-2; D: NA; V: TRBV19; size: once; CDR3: CASSPSGRDNYGYTF; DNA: TGTGCCAGTAGTCCCTCGGGCAGGGATAACTATGGCTACACCTTC
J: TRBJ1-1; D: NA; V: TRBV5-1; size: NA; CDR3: CASSLDGGTEAFF; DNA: TGCGCCAGCAGCTTGGATGGCGGCACTGAAGCTTTCTTT
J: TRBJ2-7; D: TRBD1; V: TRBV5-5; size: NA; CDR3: CASSSWGFLRDSSYEQYF; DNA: TGTGCCAGCAGCTCTTGGGGGTTCCTCAGGGACAGCTCCTACGAGCAGTACTTC
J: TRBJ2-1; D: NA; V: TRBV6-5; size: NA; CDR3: CASGGQKKFF; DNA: TGTGCCAGCGGAGGACAGAAGAAGTTCTTC
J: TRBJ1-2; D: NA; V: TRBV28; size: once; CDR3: CASSLLVDYGYTF; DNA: TGTGCCAGCAGTTTATTGGTAGACTATGGCTACACCTTC
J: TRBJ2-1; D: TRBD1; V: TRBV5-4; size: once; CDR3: CASSSAGTGSYGEQFF; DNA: TGTGCCAGCAGCTCAGCCGGGACAGGGAGTTATGGTGAGCAGTTCTTC
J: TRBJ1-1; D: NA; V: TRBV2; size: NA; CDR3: CASGGTPNTEAFF; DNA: TGTGCCAGCGGGGGGACTCCGAACACTGAAGCTTTCTTT
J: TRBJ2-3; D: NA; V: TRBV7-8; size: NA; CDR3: CASSLRGGSTDTQYF; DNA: TGTGCCAGCAGCTTAAGGGGGGGCAGCACAGATACGCAGTATTTT
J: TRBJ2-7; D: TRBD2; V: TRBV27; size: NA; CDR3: CASSVTRPGAGGPSTYEQYF; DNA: TGTGCCAGCAGTGTAACTCGTCCCGGAGCGGGGGGACCGTCAACCTACGAGCAGTACTTC
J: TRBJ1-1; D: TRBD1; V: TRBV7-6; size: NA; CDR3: CASSSGQLNTEAFF; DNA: TGTGCCAGCAGCTCGGGACAGTTGAACACTGAAGCTTTCTTT
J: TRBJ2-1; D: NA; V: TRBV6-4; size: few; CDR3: CASSVETGYNEQFF; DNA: TGTGCCAGCAGTGTTGAGACAGGCTACAATGAGCAGTTCTTC
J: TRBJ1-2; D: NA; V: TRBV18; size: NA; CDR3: CASSPPAGAGYGYTF; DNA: TGTGCCAGCTCACCACCCGCAGGGGCGGGCTATGGCTACACCTTC
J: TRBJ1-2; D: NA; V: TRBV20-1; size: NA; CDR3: CSAPRERTF; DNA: TGCAGTGCTCCCCGCGAACGCACCTTC
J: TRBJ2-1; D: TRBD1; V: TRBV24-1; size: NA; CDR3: CATSGGGTGYNEQFF; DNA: TGTGCCACCAGTGGGGGAGGGACAGGGTACAATGAGCAGTTCTTC
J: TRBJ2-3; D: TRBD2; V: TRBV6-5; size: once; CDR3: CASSLTSGSTDTQYF; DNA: TGTGCCAGCAGTCTCACTAGCGGGAGCACAGATACGCAGTATTTT
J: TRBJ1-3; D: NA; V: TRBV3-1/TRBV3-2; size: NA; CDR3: CASSHPGAGNTIYF; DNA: TGTGCCAGCAGCCATCCAGGGGCAGGAAACACCATATATTTT